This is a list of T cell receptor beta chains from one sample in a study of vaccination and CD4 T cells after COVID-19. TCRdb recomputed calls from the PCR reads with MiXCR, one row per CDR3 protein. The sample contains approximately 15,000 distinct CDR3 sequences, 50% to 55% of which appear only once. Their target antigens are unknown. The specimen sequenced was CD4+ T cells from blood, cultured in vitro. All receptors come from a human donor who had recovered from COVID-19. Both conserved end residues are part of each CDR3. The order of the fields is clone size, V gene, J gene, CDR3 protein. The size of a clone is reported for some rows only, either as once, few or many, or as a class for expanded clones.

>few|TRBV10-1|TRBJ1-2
CASSASGTSYGYTF
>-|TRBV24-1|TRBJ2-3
CATRQAPSDTQYF
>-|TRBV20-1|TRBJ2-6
CSAPVAGANVLTF
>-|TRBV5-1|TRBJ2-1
CASRGLASSYNEQFF
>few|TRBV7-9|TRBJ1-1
CASSSYSSTGAFF
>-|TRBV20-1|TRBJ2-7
CSARVDTMGEQYF
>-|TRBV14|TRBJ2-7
CASSPLVTAEGYEQYF
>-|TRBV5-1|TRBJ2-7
CASSLASGAAYEQYF
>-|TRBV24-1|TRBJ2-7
CATSASRDGYEQYF
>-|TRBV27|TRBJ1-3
CASSFSGPGNTIYF
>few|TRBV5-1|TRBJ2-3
CASSLGGTTDTQYF
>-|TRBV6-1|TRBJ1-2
CASSPHGTETNYGYTF
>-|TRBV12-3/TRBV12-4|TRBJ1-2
CASNQGVAANYGYTF
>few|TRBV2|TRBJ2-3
CASITLGDTQYF
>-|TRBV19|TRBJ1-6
CASSAPGQRNSPLHF
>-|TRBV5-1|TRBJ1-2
CASSPGQETNGYTF
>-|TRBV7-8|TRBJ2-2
CASSPGAGAALNTGELFF
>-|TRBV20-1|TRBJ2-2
CSASLAGRGGELFF
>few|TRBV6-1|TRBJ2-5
CASRRDSQETQYF
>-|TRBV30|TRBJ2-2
CARRDTRQGGTGELFF
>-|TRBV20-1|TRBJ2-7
CSAPYSGSHEQYF
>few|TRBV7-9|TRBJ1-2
CASSLTGEEYGYTF
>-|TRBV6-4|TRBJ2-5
CASSPGQGDIETQYF
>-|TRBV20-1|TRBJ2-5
CSARTNIAGARETQYF
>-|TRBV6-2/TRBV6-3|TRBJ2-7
CASRFAAGPEQYF
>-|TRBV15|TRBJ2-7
CATSRDIHRVRSYEQYF
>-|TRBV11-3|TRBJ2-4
CASSLGRGGNIQYF
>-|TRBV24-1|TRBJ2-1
CATSEAVYNEQFF
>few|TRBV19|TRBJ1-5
CASTLADSRYQPQHF
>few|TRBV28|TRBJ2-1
CASTVRGEQFF
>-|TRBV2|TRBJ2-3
CASSELVGSSDTQYF
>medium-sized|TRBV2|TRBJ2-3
CASSDIGLAPNTQYF
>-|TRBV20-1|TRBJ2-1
CSARGGNEQFF
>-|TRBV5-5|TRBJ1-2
CASSATTGGGGYTF
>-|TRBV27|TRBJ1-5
CATQGQNSNQPQHF
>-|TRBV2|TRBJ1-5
CASGTGRGQPQHF
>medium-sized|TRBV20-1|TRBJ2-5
CSARASEFRETQYF
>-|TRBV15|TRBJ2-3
CATSSPLSGKSDTQYF
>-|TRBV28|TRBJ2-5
CASRSGNQETQYF
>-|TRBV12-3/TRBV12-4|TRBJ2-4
CASSPTASGNIQYF
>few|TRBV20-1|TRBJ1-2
CSASAGGGGYTF
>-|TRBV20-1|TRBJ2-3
CSARRSGRGTDTQYF
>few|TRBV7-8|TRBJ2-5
CASGDRASQETQYF
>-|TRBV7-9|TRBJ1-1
CASSRGQGGAEAFF
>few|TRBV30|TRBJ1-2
CAWRDRGRVSYGYTF
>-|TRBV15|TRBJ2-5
CATSRGFLGDQETQYF
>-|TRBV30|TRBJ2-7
CAWSVDLAGAPYEQYF
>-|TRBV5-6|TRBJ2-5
CASSLAGKQTQYF
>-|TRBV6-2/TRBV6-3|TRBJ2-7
CASSYTGTSGSWSYEQYF
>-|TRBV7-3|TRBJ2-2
CASSPQGLEGGELFF
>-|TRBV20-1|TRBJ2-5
CSAGLGSGQYQETQYF
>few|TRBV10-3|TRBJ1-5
CATTTDRINQPQHF
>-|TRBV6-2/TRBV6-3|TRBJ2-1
CASRTSGPPPREQFF
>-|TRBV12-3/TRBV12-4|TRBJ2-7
CASTNQTSMYLCASNSTVSEQYF
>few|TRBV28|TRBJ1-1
CASSPQKSTEAFF
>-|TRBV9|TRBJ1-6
CASSVWQAATPNSPLHF
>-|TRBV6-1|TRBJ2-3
CASNGFGTGRTDTQYF
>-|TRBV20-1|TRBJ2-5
CSARVPTHQETQYF
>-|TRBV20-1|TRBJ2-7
CSATYRGLHEQYF